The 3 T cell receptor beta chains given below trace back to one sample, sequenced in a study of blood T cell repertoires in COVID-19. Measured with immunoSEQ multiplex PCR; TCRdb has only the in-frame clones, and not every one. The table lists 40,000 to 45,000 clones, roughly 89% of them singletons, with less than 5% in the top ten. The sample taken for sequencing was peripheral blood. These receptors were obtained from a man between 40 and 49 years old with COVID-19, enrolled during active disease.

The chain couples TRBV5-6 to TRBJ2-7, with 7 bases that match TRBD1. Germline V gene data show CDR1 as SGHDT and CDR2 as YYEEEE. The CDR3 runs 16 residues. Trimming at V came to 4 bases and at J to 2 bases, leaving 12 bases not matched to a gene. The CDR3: CASSETPGQLTYEQYF. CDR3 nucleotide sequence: TGTGCCAGCAGCGAAACTCCGGGACAGTTAACCTACGAGCAGTACTTC.

The CDR3, as DNA: TGTGCCAGCTCACCACCGGGGCCCTCTTCAGGAGGGGAGCTGTTTTTT. Translated: CASSPPGPSSGGELFF. The chain carries TRBV18 and TRBJ2-2, with D perhaps TRBD1 (5 bases). V was trimmed by 0 bases and J by 8 bases, leaving 16 bases between them. Germline V lookup: CDR1 KGHSH, CDR2 LQKENI. The CDR3 loop spans 16 amino acids.

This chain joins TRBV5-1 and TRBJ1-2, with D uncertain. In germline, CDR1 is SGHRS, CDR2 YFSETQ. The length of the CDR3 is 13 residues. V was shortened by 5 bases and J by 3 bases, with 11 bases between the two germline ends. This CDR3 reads CASSLAGDYGYTF. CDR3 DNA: TGCGCCAGCAGTCTGGCCGGGGACTATGGCTACACCTTC.